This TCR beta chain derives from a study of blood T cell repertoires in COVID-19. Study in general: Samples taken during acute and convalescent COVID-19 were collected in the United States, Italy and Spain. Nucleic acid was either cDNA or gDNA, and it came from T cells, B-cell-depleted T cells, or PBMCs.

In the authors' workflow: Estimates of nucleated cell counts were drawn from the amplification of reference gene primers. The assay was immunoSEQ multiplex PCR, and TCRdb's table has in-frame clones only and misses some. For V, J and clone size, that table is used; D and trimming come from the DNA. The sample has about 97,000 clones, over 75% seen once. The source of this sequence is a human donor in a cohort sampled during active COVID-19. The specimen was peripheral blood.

The DNA for the CDR3 is TGCAGCGTTGAAGTCTCCCCGTCCACTGAAGCTTTCTTT. It is translated as CSVEVSPSTEAFF. The rearrangement uses TRBV29-1 and TRBJ1-1, with unresolved D. CDR1 and CDR2 (germline): SQVTM, ANQGSEA. Trimming took off 1 base at V and 4 bases at J, with 10 bases between the two ends. CDR3 length equals 13 residues.